The 4 T cell receptor beta chains reported below all come from one sample, sequenced in a study of blood T cell repertoires in COVID-19. Repertoires were generated with immunoSEQ multiplex PCR, while TCRdb's copy carries only in-frame clones and drops some. In the table there are roughly 130,000 clones, 65% to 85% of which are singletons. Sequencing was done on a sample of peripheral blood. All receptors derive from a man between 65 and 80 years old with acute or convalescent COVID-19.

This clone appeared a few times. CDR3 protein: CASSLRTGEASPLHF. The DNA of the CDR3 is TGTGCCAGCAGCTTGAGGACAGGGGAGGCTTCACCCCTCCACTTT. This chain links TRBV5-4 with TRBJ1-6, with TRBD1 matching 9 bases. V was clipped by 1 base and J by 9 bases; unmatched bases: 5. Germline V gives CDR1 SGHNT, CDR2 YYREEE (reference sequence). This CDR3 spans 15 amino acids.

This clone appeared a single time. This chain links TRBV28 with TRBJ2-7; 10 nucleotides agree with TRBD2. After removal of 1 base from V and 6 bases from J, the junction contained 6 bases not matched to a gene. Germline V gives CDR1 MDHEN, CDR2 SYDVKM. The CDR3 length is 15 residues. CDR3 protein: CASSLLLAGSREQYF. The CDR3 nucleotides read TGTGCCAGCAGTTTATTACTAGCGGGGAGTCGCGAGCAGTACTTC.

CDR3 nucleotides: TGTGCCAGCAGCTTAGATTTGGGCACCGAGCAGTACTTC. It yields the protein CASSLDLGTEQYF. The V gene is TRBV11-2, the J gene TRBJ2-7; no clear D gene. Germline values: CDR1 SGHAT, CDR2 FQNNGV. Between the trimmed V and J ends, which lost 0 bases and 6 bases, there was a span of 9 bases. The CDR3 sequence is 13 residues long.

The rearrangement joins TRBV4-2 to TRBJ1-2; perhaps TRBD1 as D (5 bases). The CDR3 loop spans 17 amino acids. Germline values: CDR1 LGHNA, CDR2 YNFKEQ. V lost 4 bases and J 1 base, leaving 19 bases between the germline ends. The CDR3 is CASSPLQVRDFNYGYTF. For the CDR3, the DNA is TGTGCCAGCAGCCCTCTCCAGGTCAGGGACTTTAACTATGGCTACACCTTC.